This T cell receptor beta chain emerged from a study of T cell responses to AZD1222 COVID-19 vaccine. Generated by immunoSEQ multiplex PCR, the TCRdb table keeps only in-frame clones and is missing some. Seen here are about 170,000 clones, about 90% observed once, and the top ten hold about 3%. The CDR3 has 14 amino acids. The germline V gene has CDR1 MNHEY and CDR2 SVGAGI. Trimming at V came to 5 bases and at J to 5 bases, leaving 6 bases not matched to a gene. This clone showed up just once. This specimen consisted of peripheral blood, obtained on day 0 of AZD1222 vaccination. The sequence was obtained from an adult in good health. This chain links TRBV6-5 with TRBJ2-3; 8 bases are a match to TRBD2. CDR3: CASSRGGQGDTQYF. CDR3 nucleotides: TGTGCCAGCAGTCGCGGGGGGCAGGGAGATACGCAGTATTTT.